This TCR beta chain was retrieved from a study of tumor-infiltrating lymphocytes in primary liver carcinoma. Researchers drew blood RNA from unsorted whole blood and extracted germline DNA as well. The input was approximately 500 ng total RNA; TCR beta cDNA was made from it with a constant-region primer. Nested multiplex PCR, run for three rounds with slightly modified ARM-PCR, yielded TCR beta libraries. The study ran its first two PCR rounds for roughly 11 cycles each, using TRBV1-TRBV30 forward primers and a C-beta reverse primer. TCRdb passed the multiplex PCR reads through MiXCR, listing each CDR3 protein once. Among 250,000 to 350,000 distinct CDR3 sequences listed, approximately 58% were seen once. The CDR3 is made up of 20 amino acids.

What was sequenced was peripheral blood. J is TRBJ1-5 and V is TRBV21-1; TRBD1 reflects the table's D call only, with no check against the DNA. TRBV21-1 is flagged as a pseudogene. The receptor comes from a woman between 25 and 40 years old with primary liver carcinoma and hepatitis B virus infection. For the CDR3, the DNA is TGTGCCATCAAGGGGGGCCCAATTACAGGCTCATTGGGTAGCAATCAGCCCCAGCATTTT. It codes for CAIKGGPITGSLGSNQPQHF.